The 7 T cell receptor beta chains reported below all come from one sample, sequenced in a study of T cells in Graves' hyperthyroidism and ophthalmopathy. TCR beta CDR3 regions were amplified from RNA. First-round RT-PCR of the TCR CDR3 relied on the HTBI primer set. TCRdb processed the multiplex PCR reads anew with MiXCR; each CDR3 protein has one entry. The data contain more than 500,000 distinct CDR3 sequences, around 15% of them singletons. What was sequenced was blood. The receptor source for this set is a woman in her thirties with Graves' ophthalmopathy.

The J gene is TRBJ2-4, the V gene TRBV27; perhaps TRBD1 as D (5 bases). The CDR3 is 11 residues long. In germline, CDR1 is MNHEY, CDR2 SMNVEV (reference sequence). V was cut by 2 bases and J by 14 bases, with 10 bases left in between. The CDR3 region has the DNA TGTGCCAGCAGTTTACAGGGCCGGGAGTACTTC. It translates to CASSLQGREYF.

A few counts support this clonotype. J is TRBJ2-2 and V is TRBV19, with 10 bases lining up with TRBD1. Germline CDR1 and CDR2: LNHDA and SQIVND (reference sequence). V lost 2 bases to trimming and J lost 8 bases; unmatched junction nucleotides: 5. This CDR3 is built from 15 residues. The CDR3 DNA follows: TGTGCCAGTAGTATAATCGGACAGGGGGTTGGGGAGCTGTTTTTT. Its protein product is CASSIIGQGVGELFF.

There are many counts of this clonotype. One junction end disagrees with the germline gene, perhaps due to a read error. The J gene is TRBJ2-2, the V gene TRBV11-2; no firm D call. This CDR3 region has 13 residues. The germline gives CDR1 SGHAT, CDR2 FQNNGV. CDR3 loop: CASSVEFTGELFF. Written as DNA, the CDR3 is TGTGCCAGCAGCGTAGAGTTCACCGGGGAGCTGTTTTTT. The whole variable domain, remainder taken from reference TRBV11-2 and TRBJ2-2, is EAGVAQSPRYKIIEKRQSVAFWCNPISGHATLYWYQQILGQGPKLLIQFQNNGVVDDSQLPKDRFSAERLKGVDSTLKIQPAKLEDSAVYLCASSVEFTGELFFGEGSRLTVL.

In the case of this clonotype: Being one base from a much bigger clone, this may be a read error. The V and J genes are TRBV3-1 and TRBJ2-1; 8 bases are shared with TRBD2. The CDR3 extends over 15 amino acids. CDR1 and CDR2 from the germline V gene are LGHDT and YNNKEL (reference sequence). The CDR3 is CANSQESGSYNEQFF. The CDR3 DNA reads TGTGCCAACAGCCAAGAGAGCGGGAGCTACAATGAGCAGTTCTTC.

This clonotype has more than one count but fewer than ten. This chain uses TRBV12-3 or TRBV12-4 with TRBJ2-2, with a possible D match to TRBD2 (6 bases). Between the trimmed V and J ends, which lost 4 bases and 7 bases, there was a span of 10 bases. This CDR3 spans 13 amino acids. CDR3 sequence: CASSSRRGGELFF. The DNA of the CDR3 is TGTGCCAGCAGTTCGCGGCGGGGCGGGGAGCTGTTTTTT.

This clonotype was observed a handful of times. The chain is built from TRBV6-1 and TRBJ2-3; tentatively, D is TRBD2 (5 bases). Germline-derived CDR1 and CDR2 are MNHNS and SASEGT. Trimming removed 7 bases from V and 2 bases from J, with 13 bases in between. The length of the CDR3 is 14 residues. The CDR3 DNA sequence: TGTGCCAGCAAATTAGAGACTACCACAGATACGCAGTATTTT. Translating it yields CASKLETTTDTQYF.

Only a few counts were recorded for this clonotype. This chain uses TRBV6-5 with TRBJ1-2, with D hard to call. The CDR3 totals 12 residues. With 0 bases removed from V and 9 bases from J, the gap between germline ends came to 8 bases. Germline V CDR1 and CDR2: MNHEY, SVGAGI. The CDR3 DNA reads as TGTGCCAGCAGTTACTCAGGCGGGAGCTACACCTTC. It translates to CASSYSGGSYTF.